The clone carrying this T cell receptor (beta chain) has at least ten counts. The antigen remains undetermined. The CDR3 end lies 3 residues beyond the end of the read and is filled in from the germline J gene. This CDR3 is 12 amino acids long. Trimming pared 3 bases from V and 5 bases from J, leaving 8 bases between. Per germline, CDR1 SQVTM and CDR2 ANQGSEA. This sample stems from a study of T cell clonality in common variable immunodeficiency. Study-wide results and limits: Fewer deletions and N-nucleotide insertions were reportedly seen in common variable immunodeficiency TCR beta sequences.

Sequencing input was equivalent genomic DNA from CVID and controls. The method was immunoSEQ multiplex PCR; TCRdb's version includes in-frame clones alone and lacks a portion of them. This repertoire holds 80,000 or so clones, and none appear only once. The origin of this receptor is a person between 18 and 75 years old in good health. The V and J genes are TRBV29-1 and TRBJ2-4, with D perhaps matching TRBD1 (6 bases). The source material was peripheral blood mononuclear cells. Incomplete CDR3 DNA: TGCAGCGTTGACGGACAGCAAAACATT. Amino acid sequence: CSVDGQQNI. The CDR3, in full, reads CSVDGQQNIQYF. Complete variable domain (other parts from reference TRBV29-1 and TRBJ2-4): SAVISQKPSRDICQRGTSLTIQCQVDSQVTMMFWYRQQPGQSLTLIATANQGSEATYESGFVIDKFPISRPNLTFSTLTVSNMSPEDSSIYLCSVDGQQNIQYFGAGTRLSVL.